What follows is one TCR beta chain and its context. Germline CDR1 is KGHSH and CDR2 is LQKENI. This CDR3 comprises 18 residues. The J segment lost 4 bases and the V segment lost 3 bases, leaving 12 bases of the junction unmatched. Profiled with immunoSEQ multiplex PCR; TCRdb holds only in-frame clones, not every one. The sample carries 41,000 or so clones, 80% to 90% recorded once. These data come from a study of PD-L1 blockade in urothelial cancer. Overall study context: Blood underwent analysis 3 weeks (second dose) and 6 weeks after treatment began.

This sample's time point: peripheral blood 6 weeks after treatment start. The sequence came from a man between 65 and 85 years old with urothelial cancer. The sample in question was PBMCs, obtained around atezolizumab (anti-PD-L1) treatment. V and J are TRBV18 and TRBJ1-2, with 12 bases lining up with TRBD1. The CDR3 region is CASSPGTGGLFWPYGYTF. CDR3 in DNA: TGTGCCAGCTCACCCGGGACAGGGGGCTTGTTCTGGCCCTATGGCTACACCTTC. The variable domain in full, completed from reference TRBV18 and TRBJ1-2, reads NAGVMQNPRHLVRRRGQEARLRCSPMKGHSHVYWYRQLPEEGLKFMVYLQKENIIDESGMPKERFSAEFPKEGPSILRIQQVVRGDSAAYFCASSPGTGGLFWPYGYTFGSGTRLTVV.